A selection of T cell receptor beta chains follows, all from one sample in a study of cytomegalovirus exposure and HLA in healthy donors. TCRdb's copy holds only in-frame clones and misses some; the assay was immunoSEQ multiplex PCR. The sample includes roughly 190,000 clones, 86% seen only once; the top ten take approximately 7.7%. Sequenced sample: PBMCs. These receptor sequences come from a man aged 25 to 40 in good health and CMV-seropositive. Both conserved end residues are trimmed from each CDR3. The D gene is left open where the match is weak.

D gene: TRBD2
J gene: TRBJ2-5
V gene: TRBV4-1
CDR3 protein: ASSQLTSGRDGETQY

D gene: TRBD2
J gene: TRBJ2-5
V gene: TRBV4-3
CDR3 protein: ASSQPGLEETQY

D gene: TRBD2
J gene: TRBJ2-1
V gene: TRBV18
CDR3 protein: ASSPPRSGGLNEQF

D gene: TRBD1
J gene: TRBJ2-7
V gene: TRBV14
CDR3 protein: ARRGDRGREQY

D gene: NA
J gene: TRBJ1-6
V gene: TRBV7-2
CDR3 protein: ASSQDGYNSPLH

D gene: NA
J gene: TRBJ2-7
V gene: TRBV5-6
CDR3 protein: ASSTVGASYEQY

D gene: TRBD1
J gene: TRBJ2-7
V gene: TRBV19
CDR3 protein: ASCGQVGRSEQY

D gene: TRBD2
J gene: TRBJ2-1
V gene: TRBV5-1
CDR3 protein: ASSLPSGGGNNEQF

D gene: TRBD1
J gene: TRBJ1-1
V gene: TRBV11-3
CDR3 protein: ASSPRGQENTEAF

D gene: NA
J gene: TRBJ2-5
V gene: TRBV4-1
CDR3 protein: ASSQGWLTQETQY

D gene: NA
J gene: TRBJ1-5
V gene: TRBV28
CDR3 protein: ASSFSRQDSNQPQH

D gene: TRBD2
J gene: TRBJ2-3
V gene: TRBV11-1
CDR3 protein: ASSLISGGTDTQY

D gene: NA
J gene: TRBJ2-3
V gene: TRBV7-9
CDR3 protein: ASSLGETPTDTQY

D gene: TRBD2
J gene: TRBJ2-1
V gene: TRBV2
CDR3 protein: ASRGSGAYNEQF

D gene: TRBD2
J gene: TRBJ2-7
V gene: TRBV27
CDR3 protein: ATQVVAGESSYEQY

D gene: TRBD2
J gene: TRBJ2-3
V gene: TRBV5-1
CDR3 protein: ASSPTSGTTDTQY

D gene: NA
J gene: TRBJ1-2
V gene: TRBV11-3
CDR3 protein: ASSSSGLNYGYT

D gene: NA
J gene: TRBJ1-2
V gene: TRBV19
CDR3 protein: ASRKEEVRSYGYT

D gene: NA
J gene: TRBJ1-1
V gene: TRBV7-3
CDR3 protein: ASSLQGPAEAF

D gene: NA
J gene: TRBJ1-2
V gene: TRBV11-2
CDR3 protein: ASSLDWINGYT

D gene: NA
J gene: TRBJ1-1
V gene: TRBV20-1
CDR3 protein: SARSYTEAF

D gene: NA
J gene: TRBJ2-3
V gene: TRBV7-9
CDR3 protein: ASSFSRDTQY

D gene: NA
J gene: TRBJ1-6
V gene: TRBV30
CDR3 protein: AWSAREDSPLH

D gene: NA
J gene: TRBJ1-2
V gene: TRBV28
CDR3 protein: ASGPAGGRVYGYT

D gene: TRBD2
J gene: TRBJ2-3
V gene: TRBV6-4
CDR3 protein: ASSEGGRVTDTQY

D gene: TRBD2
J gene: TRBJ2-5
V gene: TRBV6-5
CDR3 protein: ASSYQAGAETQY

D gene: TRBD1
J gene: TRBJ2-3
V gene: TRBV2
CDR3 protein: ASSGQGRDDTQY

D gene: NA
J gene: TRBJ2-7
V gene: TRBV4-1
CDR3 protein: ASSHPPRRPGEQY

D gene: TRBD2
J gene: TRBJ2-1
V gene: TRBV7-2
CDR3 protein: ASSLPRGAGEQF

D gene: NA
J gene: TRBJ1-2
V gene: TRBV11-2
CDR3 protein: ASSLGGVYGYT

D gene: TRBD1
J gene: TRBJ2-7
V gene: TRBV2
CDR3 protein: ASSGGQVYEQY

D gene: NA
J gene: TRBJ1-3
V gene: TRBV25-1
CDR3 protein: ASSGTASGNTIY

D gene: NA
J gene: TRBJ2-7
V gene: TRBV30
CDR3 protein: AWSVRNPQVASYEQY

D gene: TRBD1
J gene: TRBJ2-7
V gene: TRBV4-1
CDR3 protein: ASSPGQGGYEQY

D gene: TRBD2
J gene: TRBJ2-7
V gene: TRBV7-9
CDR3 protein: ASSTHSGRAYEQY

D gene: NA
J gene: TRBJ2-5
V gene: TRBV10-1
CDR3 protein: ASSDPSGSGETQY

D gene: NA
J gene: TRBJ1-5
V gene: TRBV6-1
CDR3 protein: ASSEDRGQPQH

D gene: TRBD1
J gene: TRBJ1-2
V gene: TRBV18
CDR3 protein: ASSPLGQGVATYGYT

D gene: NA
J gene: TRBJ1-1
V gene: TRBV28
CDR3 protein: ASRGTLDTEAF

D gene: TRBD1
J gene: TRBJ1-1
V gene: TRBV19
CDR3 protein: ASTPRGRTEAF

D gene: NA
J gene: TRBJ1-1
V gene: TRBV11-3
CDR3 protein: ASSLEGPEAF

D gene: NA
J gene: TRBJ1-6
V gene: TRBV7-9
CDR3 protein: ASSWRDHNSPLH

D gene: NA
J gene: TRBJ2-5
V gene: TRBV19
CDR3 protein: ASDRGTKETQY

D gene: TRBD1
J gene: TRBJ2-7
V gene: TRBV18
CDR3 protein: ASSPLGQGTYEQY

D gene: NA
J gene: TRBJ2-6
V gene: TRBV7-9
CDR3 protein: ASSAGGANVLT

D gene: NA
J gene: TRBJ2-7
V gene: TRBV6-5
CDR3 protein: ASSHRYEQY

D gene: TRBD1
J gene: TRBJ1-1
V gene: TRBV4-3
CDR3 protein: ASSQNHVTGGEEAF

D gene: NA
J gene: TRBJ1-5
V gene: TRBV6-5
CDR3 protein: ASNDFNQPQH

D gene: NA
J gene: TRBJ1-5
V gene: TRBV4-3
CDR3 protein: ASSQDLGNQPQH

D gene: NA
J gene: TRBJ1-1
V gene: TRBV5-6
CDR3 protein: ASSPGLNTEAF

D gene: TRBD2
J gene: TRBJ2-5
V gene: TRBV9
CDR3 protein: ASSVGARLAGEETQY

D gene: TRBD1
J gene: TRBJ1-5
V gene: TRBV28
CDR3 protein: ASSLAGQGRQPQH

D gene: NA
J gene: TRBJ2-1
V gene: TRBV6-5
CDR3 protein: ASSYSWGGNEQF

D gene: NA
J gene: TRBJ2-1
V gene: TRBV2
CDR3 protein: ASSLGTVYNEQF

D gene: NA
J gene: TRBJ1-2
V gene: TRBV4-1
CDR3 protein: ASSPQGGQHYGYT